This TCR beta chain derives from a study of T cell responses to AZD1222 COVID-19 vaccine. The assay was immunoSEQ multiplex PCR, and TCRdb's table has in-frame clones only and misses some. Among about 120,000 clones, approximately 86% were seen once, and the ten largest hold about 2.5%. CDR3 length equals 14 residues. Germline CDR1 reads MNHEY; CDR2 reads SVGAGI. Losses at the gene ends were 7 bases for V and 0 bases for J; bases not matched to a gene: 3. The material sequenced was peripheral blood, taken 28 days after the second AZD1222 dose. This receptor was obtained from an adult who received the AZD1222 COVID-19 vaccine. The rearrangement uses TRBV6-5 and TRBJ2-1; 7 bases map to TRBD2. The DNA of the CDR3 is TGTGCCAGCAAGCGGGGATACTCCTACAATGAGCAGTTCTTC. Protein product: CASKRGYSYNEQFF.